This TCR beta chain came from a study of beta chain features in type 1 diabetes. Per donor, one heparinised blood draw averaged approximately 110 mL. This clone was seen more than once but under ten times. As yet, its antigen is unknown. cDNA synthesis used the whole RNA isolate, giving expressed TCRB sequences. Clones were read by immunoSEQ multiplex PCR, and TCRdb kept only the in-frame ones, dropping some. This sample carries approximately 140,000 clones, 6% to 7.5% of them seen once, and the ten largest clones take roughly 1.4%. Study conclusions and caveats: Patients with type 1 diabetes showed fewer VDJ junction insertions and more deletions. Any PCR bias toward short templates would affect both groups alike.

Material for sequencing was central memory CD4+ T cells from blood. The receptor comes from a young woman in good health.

CDR3 sequence (DNA): TGTGCCAGCAGTAATAACGACGCCCGGGACAGGGGGGAGCAGTACTTC. It encodes CASSNNDARDRGEQYF. The V call is TRBV28, the J call TRBJ2-7; TRBD1 matches at 11 bases. This CDR3 has 16 residues. The V gene's germline CDR1 is MDHEN and CDR2 SYDVKM. The V gene end was trimmed by 5 bases and the J gene end by 7 bases; junction bases not matched to a gene: 13.